This T cell receptor (beta chain) was captured in a study of blood T cell repertoires in COVID-19. Study-level information: Italy, Spain and the United States were the sources of the convalescent and acute COVID-19 samples. T cells, B-cell-depleted T cells, or PBMCs supplied cDNA or gDNA.

The CDR3 is 15 residues long. Germline V gene data show CDR1 as SGHDT and CDR2 as YYEEEE. V trimming: 3 bases; J trimming: 5 bases; junction bases outside the gene matches: 9. Original processing methods: Reference gene primer amplification gave nucleated cell count estimates. Only in-frame clones appear in the TCRdb table, and some are missing; sequencing was by immunoSEQ multiplex PCR. That table supplies the V and J calls and clone size; D and trimming were determined from the DNA. The sample contains about 100,000 clones, 91% of which appear only once. Sequencing was carried out using peripheral blood. The chain joins TRBV5-6 to TRBJ1-2; 8 positions match TRBD1. This clonotype originated in a man between 18 and 35 years old with acute or convalescent COVID-19. The CDR3 DNA is TGTGCCAGCAGCTCCTGGACAGGGAGAAGGTATGGCTACACCTTC. The encoded protein is CASSSWTGRRYGYTF.